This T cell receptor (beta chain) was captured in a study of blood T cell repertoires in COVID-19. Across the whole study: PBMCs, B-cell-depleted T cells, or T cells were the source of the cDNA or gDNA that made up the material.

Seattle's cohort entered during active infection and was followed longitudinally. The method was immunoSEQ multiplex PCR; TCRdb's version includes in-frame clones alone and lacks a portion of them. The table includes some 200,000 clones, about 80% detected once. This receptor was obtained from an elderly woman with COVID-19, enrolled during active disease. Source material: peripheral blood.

CDR3 protein: CASSLSLTGSLNTEAFF. CDR3 sequence (DNA): TGCGCCAGCAGCTTGTCCCTGACAGGCTCACTGAACACTGAAGCTTTCTTT. This chain connects TRBV5-1 to TRBJ1-1, with D possibly TRBD1 on 6 matching bases. CDR1 is SGHRS, CDR2 YFSETQ, per germline. The ends were cut back, 1 base at V and 0 bases at J, with 16 bases in the middle. This CDR3 has 17 amino acids.